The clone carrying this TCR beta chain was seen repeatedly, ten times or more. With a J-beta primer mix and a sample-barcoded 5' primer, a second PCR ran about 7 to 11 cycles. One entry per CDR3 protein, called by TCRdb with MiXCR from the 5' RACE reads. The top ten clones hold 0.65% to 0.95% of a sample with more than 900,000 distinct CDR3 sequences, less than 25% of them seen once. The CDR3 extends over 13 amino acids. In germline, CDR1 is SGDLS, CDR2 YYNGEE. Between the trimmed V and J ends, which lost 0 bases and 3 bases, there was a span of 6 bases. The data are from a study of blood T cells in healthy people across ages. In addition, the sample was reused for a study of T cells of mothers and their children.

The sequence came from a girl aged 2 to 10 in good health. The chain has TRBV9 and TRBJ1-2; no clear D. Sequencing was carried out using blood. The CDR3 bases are TGTGCCAGCAGCGTAGGGGGAGACTATGGCTACACCTTC. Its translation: CASSVGGDYGYTF.